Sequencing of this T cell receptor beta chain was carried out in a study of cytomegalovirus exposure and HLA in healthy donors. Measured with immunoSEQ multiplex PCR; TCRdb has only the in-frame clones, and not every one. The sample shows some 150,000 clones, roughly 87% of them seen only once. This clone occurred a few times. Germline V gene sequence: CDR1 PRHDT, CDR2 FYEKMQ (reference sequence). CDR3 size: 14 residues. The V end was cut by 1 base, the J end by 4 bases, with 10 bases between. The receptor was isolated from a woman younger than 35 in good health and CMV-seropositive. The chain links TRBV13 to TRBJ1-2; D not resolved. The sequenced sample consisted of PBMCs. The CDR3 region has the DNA TGTGCCAGCAGCTTAGATCGGGGAATCTATGGCTACACCTTC. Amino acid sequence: CASSLDRGIYGYTF. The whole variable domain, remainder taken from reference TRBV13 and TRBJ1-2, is AAGVIQSPRHLIKEKRETATLKCYPIPRHDTVYWYQQGPGQDPQFLISFYEKMQSDKGSIPDRFSAQQFSDYHSELNMSSLELGDSALYFCASSLDRGIYGYTFGSGTRLTVV.